This T cell receptor beta chain was profiled in a study of blood T cell repertoires in COVID-19. The CDR3 has 16 amino acids. CDR1 and CDR2 (germline): MNHNS, SASEGT. V gave up 4 bases and J gave up 8 bases, with 18 bases separating them. Seattle patients were enrolled while actively infected and followed longitudinally. In the authors' methods: By means of reference gene primer amplification, nucleated cell counts were estimated. TCRdb's copy holds only in-frame clones and misses some; the assay was immunoSEQ multiplex PCR. V and J calls and clone size are as listed in that table; D and trimming were resolved from the DNA. The sample includes hundreds of thousands of clones, over 75% of them seen just once.

The chain employs TRBV6-1 and TRBJ1-6; TRBD1 might be the D (5 bases). This receptor was taken from a woman in her sixties or seventies with COVID-19, enrolled during active disease. Sequencing was performed on peripheral blood. The CDR3 DNA sequence: TGTGCCAGCAGTGCCGAAGGGGCCACGGTTTATTCACCCCTCCACTTT. Protein product: CASSAEGATVYSPLHF.